Listed here is a single TCR beta chain. The antigen is not known. This entry is derived from a study of T cell repertoires in cytomegalovirus infection. For the study at large: Public TCR beta signatures were indicative of both CMV infection and a matching HLA type. The study's findings and limits: Carriage of CMV together with the relevant HLA was identifiable through cumulative public TCR beta family frequency. CMV-specific TCR beta clonotypes restricted by HLA-C dominated the ex vivo response.

TCRdb passed the reads through MiXCR, listing each CDR3 protein once. This sample has approximately 490,000 distinct CDR3 sequences; around 11% occur once, and the top ten carry 9.5% to 13%. Germline V lookup: CDR1 ENHRY, CDR2 SYGVKD. CDR3 length: 14 amino acids. V was pared by 0 bases and J by 6 bases, with 12 bases between. The material sequenced was PBMCs. This TCR derives from a human donor in good health (CMV status not recorded). Some clones in this sample may be carry-over from other donors' samples. The rearrangement joins TRBV10-3 to TRBJ2-7, with D maybe TRBD2 (6 bases). The CDR3 nucleotides are TGTGCCATCAGTGAGTCGGAGGGTTTCAGCGAGCAGTACTTC. Translation: CAISESEGFSEQYF.